This T cell receptor beta chain was identified in a study of response to subunit inactivated influenza vaccine. Whole-study results and caveats: The authors put forward the suggestion that each seasonal influenza vaccination may bring in only a limited number of new T cells.

This CDR3 is built from 15 residues. CDR1 MNHEY and CDR2 SVGEGT come from the germline V gene. Trimming took 2 bases from V and 2 from J, leaving 13 bases between them. TCRdb fed the RT-PCR reads into MiXCR, producing one record per CDR3 protein. The sample has 500,000 or so distinct CDR3 sequences; more than 15% are singletons. As regards this clonotype: Its antigen remains unidentified.

Here the sequenced sample was CD4+ T cells sorted from PBMCs, taken 23 months after vaccination. The chain carries TRBV6-2 or TRBV6-3 and TRBJ2-7, with D unresolved. This receptor was identified in a man between 50 and 75 years old who received an inactivated influenza vaccine. CDR3 sequence reads: CASSYEQLMTYEQYF. CDR3 nucleotides: TGTGCCAGCAGTTACGAGCAGCTGATGACCTACGAGCAGTACTTC.